The entry below describes one T cell receptor beta chain. Its antigen is undetermined. The sample is drawn from a study of T cell repertoires in cytomegalovirus infection. Looking at the study overall: It can be stated that public TCR beta signatures indicated CMV infection as well as a matching HLA type.

Germline loops: CDR1 MDHEN, CDR2 SYDVKM. The CDR3 is 15 amino acids. Trimming cost V 5 bases and J 2 bases, with 13 bases left between them. Overall study results and limits: Of the TCR beta families, the public ones yielded a cumulative frequency that identified carriers of CMV plus the relevant HLA. In two of eight donors, the top clonotype was HLA-C-restricted CMV-specific.

TCRdb reanalysed the reads using MiXCR and keeps one entry per CDR3 protein. The sample shows 680,000 or so distinct CDR3 sequences, 35% to 40% of them seen only once. The TCR was taken from a human donor in good health (CMV status not recorded). Some clones in this sample may be carry-over from other donors' samples. This chain joins TRBV28 and TRBJ1-5; D call uncertain. The sample taken for sequencing was PBMCs. CDR3 protein: CASSTRPSGNQPQHF. CDR3 nucleotides: TGTGCCAGCAGTACTAGACCCTCGGGCAATCAGCCCCAGCATTTT.